This TCR beta chain was identified during a study of blood T cell repertoires in COVID-19. About the research overall: The origin of the acute and convalescent COVID-19 samples was the United States, Italy and Spain. PBMCs, B-cell-depleted T cells, or T cells provided the cDNA or gDNA that made up the material.

Methods used by the authors: By means of reference gene primer amplification, nucleated cell counts were estimated. TCRdb's table, derived via immunoSEQ multiplex PCR, lists solely in-frame clones and lacks some. V, J and clone size derive from that table, while D and trimming were established from the DNA sequence. Of 100,000 or so clones listed, 70% to 85% are singletons. Trimming removed 4 bases at V and 2 bases at J, with 13 bases between. Germline assignment: CDR1 SQVTM and CDR2 ANQGSEA. The length of the CDR3 is 14 residues. This receptor was taken from a woman in her fifties or sixties with acute or convalescent COVID-19. The V call is TRBV29-1, the J call TRBJ2-3; D is possibly TRBD2 (5 bases). Material for sequencing was peripheral blood. Here the CDR3 reads CSVGISGSTDTQYF. CDR3 bases: TGCAGCGTTGGCATCTCGGGATCCACAGATACGCAGTATTTT.